A selection of T cell receptor beta chains follows, all from one sample in a study of monozygotic twins with inflammatory bowel disease. TCRdb re-analyzed the 5' RACE reads; it lists each CDR3 protein once, without DNA. This sample's table has about 440,000 distinct CDR3 sequences. Source material: blood. These receptors were obtained from a human donor with ulcerative colitis or Crohn's disease, or a healthy co-twin of an affected twin (not recorded which). Both conserved end residues are part of each CDR3. Fields, in order: J gene, V gene, CDR3 protein.

TRBJ2-7	TRBV29-1	CSATDSRSSYEQYF
TRBJ2-3	TRBV18	CASSPMGQGSTDTQYF
TRBJ2-5	TRBV19	CASSTFGRETQYF
TRBJ1-3	TRBV5-1	CASSVGASLGGSGNTIYF
TRBJ2-7	TRBV20-1	CSAQRGGRAYEQYF
TRBJ2-2	TRBV5-4	CASSLPGTVNTGELFF
TRBJ2-7	TRBV7-2	CASSLVGGLDEQYF
TRBJ2-7	TRBV5-1	CASSLEGGDYEQYF
TRBJ1-3	TRBV5-8	CASSLLQGVSGNTIYF
TRBJ2-1	TRBV12-3/TRBV12-4	CASTSGQGAPEQFF
TRBJ2-7	TRBV3-1	CASSPLVGYEQYF
TRBJ2-1	TRBV4-2	CASSQVAGGLDEQFF
TRBJ2-4	TRBV4-3	CASSFGTSAFKNIQYF
TRBJ1-3	TRBV10-3	CAISWDSGNTIYF
TRBJ1-5	TRBV9	CASSGGQGQPQHF
TRBJ1-1	TRBV3-1	CASSHASNTEAFF
TRBJ2-7	TRBV7-8	CASSPAMGRTSYEQYF
TRBJ1-2	TRBV5-1	CASLTRDRDNYGYTF
TRBJ1-2	TRBV20-1	CSALDDAGYTF
TRBJ2-3	TRBV3-1	CASSQGRTSGSTDTQYF
TRBJ1-1	TRBV5-1	CASSLGQGARVNTEAFF
TRBJ1-4	TRBV7-9	CASSSRQGRDEKLFF
TRBJ2-3	TRBV2	CASSATSGMTDTQYF
TRBJ2-5	TRBV6-1	CASRGTVNIETQYF
TRBJ1-4	TRBV4-2	CASSQDRSGQQEKLFF
TRBJ2-1	TRBV20-1	CSAGKGLASGEQFF